The 32 T cell receptor beta chains below were found in one sample sequenced in a study of CD8+ T cells in alopecia areata. Extracted RNA was reverse transcribed, and the resulting cDNA served as sequencing template. Sequencing was performed with immunoSEQ multiplex PCR; in TCRdb, only in-frame clones are kept and a portion is missing. The profile shows 150,000 to 200,000 clones, roughly 60% of them singletons. Noted treatment: oral pan-JAK inhibitor, 5-10 mg twice daily. The input for sequencing was CD4+ T cells sorted from blood, taken at week 24, from a patient treated with tofacitinib. The receptors originated from a human donor with alopecia areata.

The chain combines TRBV29-1 with TRBJ2-3, with D possibly TRBD2 on 5 matching bases. CDR3 length equals 15 residues. From germline, CDR1 is SQVTM and CDR2 ANQGSEA. Between the trimmed V and J ends, which lost 3 bases and 5 bases, there was a span of 18 bases. DNA for the CDR3: TGCAGCGTTGAGGGTGTCAGAGGGTCAGGAGATACGCAGTATTTT. It codes for CSVEGVRGSGDTQYF.

The chain uses TRBV18 and TRBJ1-1; 8 nucleotides agree with TRBD1. CDR3 size: 14 residues. Losses at the gene ends were 11 bases for V and 4 bases for J; bases not matched to a gene: 12. Germline V gene data show CDR1 as KGHSH and CDR2 as LQKENI. The CDR3 loop is CAGKSTGQATEAFF. The CDR3 DNA reads as TGTGCCGGGAAAAGTACGGGACAGGCCACTGAAGCTTTCTTT.

J is TRBJ2-5 and V is TRBV20-1; D is undetermined. V was cut by 5 bases and J by 3 bases, with 7 bases left in between. The germline gives CDR1 DFQATT, CDR2 SNEGSKA (reference sequence). CDR3 size: 11 residues. CDR3 nucleotides: TGCAGTGCTCCCCGAAAAGAGACCCAGTACTTC. Encoded protein: CSAPRKETQYF.

This chain connects TRBV27 to TRBJ1-2; the match to TRBD1 covers 8 bases. Per germline, CDR1 MNHEY and CDR2 SMNVEV (reference sequence). The CDR3 is 13 amino acids. V was pared by 5 bases and J by 6 bases, with 5 bases of the junction left unmatched. For the CDR3, the DNA is TGTGCCAGCAGTAGATCAGGGGGCCATGGCTACACCTTC. It translates to CASSRSGGHGYTF.

The rearrangement uses TRBV13 and TRBJ2-7; TRBD1 matches at 8 bases. In germline, CDR1 is PRHDT, CDR2 FYEKMQ (reference sequence). The CDR3 spans 15 residues. The J segment lost 2 bases and the V segment lost 5 bases, leaving 8 bases of the junction unmatched. This CDR3 reads CASSPWDRRTYEQYF. In nucleotides, the CDR3 is TGTGCCAGCAGCCCCTGGGACAGGCGAACCTACGAGCAGTACTTC.

The chain carries TRBV5-6 and TRBJ2-2, with TRBD1 as a possible D gene (5 bases). There are 15 residues in the CDR3. Germline-derived CDR1 and CDR2 are SGHDT and YYEEEE. V shed 1 base and J shed 5 bases, with 12 bases lying between them. The CDR3 sequence: CASSLSGIATGELFF. The CDR3 coding sequence is TGTGCCAGCAGCTTGTCAGGGATAGCAACCGGGGAGCTGTTTTTT.

This chain links TRBV20-1 with TRBJ2-5; D gene unclear. CDR1 is DFQATT, CDR2 SNEGSKA, per germline (reference sequence). This CDR3 is built from 11 residues. The ends were cut back, 4 bases at V and 1 base at J, with 4 bases in the middle. The CDR3 loop is CSAKPQETQYF. The DNA for the CDR3 is TGCAGTGCTAAACCCCAAGAGACCCAGTACTTC.

The V call is TRBV7-9, the J call TRBJ2-4; D possibly uses TRBD1 or TRBD2 (5 bases each). V was trimmed by 2 bases and J by 4 bases, leaving 9 bases between them. CDR3 length equals 14 residues. Germline lookup yields CDR1 SEHNR and CDR2 FQNEAQ (reference sequence). The CDR3 DNA follows: TGTGCCAGCAGCTTATCGGGACGGAAAAACATTCAGTACTTC. It encodes CASSLSGRKNIQYF.

The chain links TRBV30 to TRBJ2-3; D remains ambiguous. In germline, CDR1 is GTSNPN, CDR2 SVGIG (reference sequence). Trimming took off 2 bases at V and 2 bases at J, with 11 bases between the two ends. There are 14 residues in the CDR3. The CDR3: CAWSPPWDTDTQYF. Written as DNA, the CDR3 is TGTGCCTGGAGTCCCCCGTGGGACACAGATACGCAGTATTTT.

CDR3 in DNA: TGTGCCTGGAGCCAAGGGGCCCCGTCGGATACGCAGTATTTT. Encoded protein: CAWSQGAPSDTQYF. This chain connects TRBV30 to TRBJ2-3; the D gene is possibly TRBD1 (5 bases). The CDR3 is 14 residues long. Germline loops: CDR1 GTSNPN, CDR2 SVGIG (reference sequence). Trimming removed 3 bases from V and 6 bases from J, with 16 bases in between. The entire variable domain, with the rest obtained from reference TRBV30 and TRBJ2-3, is as follows: SQTIHQWPATLVQPVGSPLSLECTVEGTSNPNLYWYRQAAGRGLQLLFYSVGIGQISSEVPQNLSASRPQDRQFILSSKKLLLSDSGFYLCAWSQGAPSDTQYFGPGTRLTVL.

This clone showed up just a few times. The rearrangement uses TRBV30 and TRBJ1-1, with 8 bases matching TRBD1. The V gene's germline CDR1 is GTSNPN and CDR2 SVGIG (reference sequence). CDR3 length: 13 amino acids. The ends lost 3 bases at V and 1 base at J; junction bases unmatched: 1. The CDR3 region has the DNA TGTGCCTGGAGGACAGGGGAGAACACTGAAGCTTTCTTT. Translating gives CAWRTGENTEAFF.

V is TRBV5-6 and J is TRBJ1-2; tentatively, D is TRBD1 (5 bases). Between the trimmed V and J ends, which lost 2 bases and 0 bases, there was a span of 11 bases. The CDR3 spans 15 residues. Germline lookup yields CDR1 SGHDT and CDR2 YYEEEE. CDR3 loop: CASSFYDSSNYGYTF. The DNA of the CDR3 is TGTGCCAGCAGCTTCTACGACAGCTCTAACTATGGCTACACCTTC.

V usage is TRBV30 and J usage is TRBJ1-5, with D uncertain. The CDR3 is 13 residues long. The V end was cut by 3 bases, the J end by 5 bases, with 11 bases between. CDR1 is GTSNPN and CDR2 is SVGIG in the germline V gene (reference sequence). CDR3: CAWSPTRDQPQHF. The CDR3, as DNA: TGTGCCTGGAGCCCAACACGCGATCAGCCCCAGCATTTT.

The chain couples TRBV5-1 to TRBJ2-5, with D hard to call. Looked up from germline, CDR1 is SGHRS and CDR2 is YFSETQ. V shed 0 bases and J shed 4 bases, with 13 bases lying between them. This CDR3 comprises 15 residues. CDR3 coding DNA: TGCGCCAGCAGCTTGGTCGCTAGGACGGGAGAGACCCAGTACTTC. Its translation is CASSLVARTGETQYF.

The gene calls are TRBV25-1 and TRBJ1-2; possibly TRBD1 for D (5 bases). The CDR3 runs 13 residues. Germline assignment: CDR1 MGHDK and CDR2 SYGVNS. Deletions cut 8 bases from V and 3 bases from J, with 13 bases between. DNA of the CDR3: TGTGCCAGCGAGGCAACAGGACACTATGGCTACACCTTC. This codes for CASEATGHYGYTF.

The J gene is TRBJ1-1, the V gene TRBV4-3; D remains ambiguous. Trimming removed 0 bases from V and 4 bases from J, with 9 bases in between. The CDR3 runs 14 residues. CDR1 is LGHNA, CDR2 YSLEER, per germline. The CDR3 bases are TGCGCCAGCAGCCAAGATAGGAGAAGCACTGAAGCTTTCTTT. Translating it yields CASSQDRRSTEAFF.

The CDR3 sequence is CAWTRSRTGLVQAFF. The CDR3 DNA is TGTGCCTGGACCCGATCGAGGACAGGGTTAGTCCAAGCTTTCTTT. The chain employs TRBV30 and TRBJ1-1; TRBD1 matches at 8 bases. Germline V CDR1 and CDR2: GTSNPN, SVGIG (reference sequence). The CDR3 is 15 residues long. J gave up 9 bases and V 4 bases, and 16 bases lay outside the gene matches.

The V and J genes are TRBV29-1 and TRBJ1-1; D gene ambiguous. The CDR3 sequence is 12 residues long. The V end was cut by 6 bases, the J end by 4 bases, with 12 bases between. CDR1 is SQVTM and CDR2 is ANQGSEA in the germline V gene. The CDR3: CSVIDHLTEAFF. In DNA, the CDR3 is TGCAGCGTCATAGATCACCTCACTGAAGCTTTCTTT. Variable domain in full (rest from reference TRBV29-1 and TRBJ1-1): SAVISQKPSRDICQRGTSLTIQCQVDSQVTMMFWYRQQPGQSLTLIATANQGSEATYESGFVIDKFPISRPNLTFSTLTVSNMSPEDSSIYLCSVIDHLTEAFFGQGTRLTVV.

The rearrangement joins TRBV9 to TRBJ2-5; D gene uncertain. This CDR3 has 16 amino acids. V gave up 0 bases and J gave up 0 bases, with 12 bases separating them. The V gene's germline CDR1 is SGDLS and CDR2 YYNGEE. CDR3 nucleotide sequence: TGTGCCAGCAGCGTAGGCGGCAGACCGTACCAAGAGACCCAGTACTTC. It translates to CASSVGGRPYQETQYF.

The sample holds a few counts of this clone. The chain recombines TRBV4-2 with TRBJ2-3, with D uncertain. Between the trimmed V and J ends, which lost 0 bases and 3 bases, there was a span of 4 bases. The V gene's germline CDR1 is LGHNA and CDR2 YNFKEQ. The CDR3 has 13 amino acids. CDR3 nucleotide sequence: TGTGCCAGCAGCCAAGACTCTACAGATACGCAGTATTTT. Protein sequence: CASSQDSTDTQYF.

This clone was recorded once. The chain employs TRBV7-9 and TRBJ1-6; D is possibly TRBD1 (5 bases). The V end lost 4 bases, the J end lost 2 bases, and 9 bases lay between the germline ends. The CDR3 spans 15 residues. From germline, CDR1 is SEHNR and CDR2 FQNEAQ (reference sequence). CDR3 sequence reads: CASSSGPAYNSPLHF. The CDR3 DNA reads TGTGCCAGCAGCTCGGGACCGGCCTATAATTCACCCCTCCACTTT.

This clone was found a few times. The junction departs from the called germline gene at one end, perhaps through a read error. The chain has TRBV28 and TRBJ2-3; D remains unclear. CDR1 and CDR2 (germline): MDHEN, SYDVKM. CDR3 length: 12 amino acids. The CDR3 region is CASRESKDTQYF. The CDR3 nucleotides are TGTGCCAGCAGGGAGAGCAAAGATACGCAGTATTTT.

V is TRBV19 and J is TRBJ1-5; 7 bases are a match to TRBD1. The CDR3 is 16 residues long. The J segment lost 7 bases and the V segment lost 2 bases, leaving 11 bases of the junction unmatched. Germline V CDR1 and CDR2: LNHDA, SQIVND (reference sequence). In DNA form, the CDR3 reads TGTGCCAGTAGTATATTCCGGGCGGCAGGGGGACAGCCCCAGCATTTT. Translated, it gives CASSIFRAAGGQPQHF.

This clone was seen a single time. The rearrangement links TRBV7-2 to TRBJ2-7; no clear D. The CDR3 covers 14 residues. The germline V gene has CDR1 SGHTA and CDR2 FQGNSA. V dropped 5 bases and J dropped 6 bases, with 17 bases sitting between them. The CDR3 reads CASSRALTSGEQYF. DNA of the CDR3: TGTGCCAGCAGCCGGGCCCTTACCTCTGGCGAGCAGTACTTC.

There are many counts of this clone. V and J are TRBV7-9 and TRBJ2-7; 9 bases are a match to TRBD1. V lost 0 bases and J lost 0; bases outside the gene matches: 3. The CDR3 extends over 16 amino acids. Germline V gene data show CDR1 as SEHNR and CDR2 as FQNEAQ (reference sequence). CDR3 loop: CASSLAPGQGSYEQYF. The CDR3 DNA sequence: TGTGCCAGCAGCTTAGCGCCGGGACAGGGCTCCTACGAGCAGTACTTC.

V and J are TRBV7-2 and TRBJ1-2; weak D call: TRBD1 (6 bases). The CDR3 is made up of 16 amino acids. Germline assignment: CDR1 SGHTA and CDR2 FQGNSA. V lost 1 base and J 8 bases, leaving 20 bases between the germline ends. The CDR3 DNA follows: TGTGCCAGCAGCTTAGTAGGGACACTAGGGCTGGGAGGCTACACCTTC. This codes for CASSLVGTLGLGGYTF.

The chain has TRBV4-1 and TRBJ1-1, with a possible D match to TRBD1 (5 bases). In germline, CDR1 is MGHRA, CDR2 YSYEKL. The CDR3 is 13 amino acids. With 4 bases removed from V and 3 bases from J, the gap between germline ends came to 9 bases. The CDR3 protein is CASSPPGYTEAFF. As DNA, the CDR3 is TGCGCCAGCAGCCCCCCAGGGTACACTGAAGCTTTCTTT.

In the case of this clone: Mismatch with germline at one junction end may stem from a read error. V and J are TRBV25-1 and TRBJ2-5; D not certain. The germline V gene encodes CDR1 MGHDK and CDR2 SYGVNS. The CDR3 length is 12 residues. As DNA, the CDR3 is TGTGGCAGCACCTCCTCCGGGGAGACCCAGTACTTC. It translates to CGSTSSGETQYF.

This chain uses TRBV2 with TRBJ1-1; a weak D match, TRBD1 (5 bases). Germline V gene sequence: CDR1 SNHLY, CDR2 FYNNEI. V lost 6 bases, J lost 5 bases, and 13 bases lay in between. The CDR3 is 13 residues long. The CDR3 DNA sequence: TGTGCCAGCAGCGCCGCCCGGGGGACTGAAGCTTTCTTT. It codes for CASSAARGTEAFF.

This clone was picked up a small number of times. The chain carries TRBV15 and TRBJ2-7; D unresolved. This CDR3 contains 13 residues. Trimming removed 2 bases from V and 5 bases from J, with 10 bases in between. In germline, CDR1 is LNHNV, CDR2 YYDKDF (reference sequence). For the CDR3, the DNA is TGTGCCACCAGCAGAAGGGAATCGCACGAGCAGTACTTC. Its translation is CATSRRESHEQYF.

The V gene is TRBV6-6, the J gene TRBJ2-4; D is uncertain. The germline V gene has CDR1 MNHNY and CDR2 SVGAGI (reference sequence). The V and J ends lost 7 bases and 7 bases respectively, with 17 bases between them. This CDR3 has 14 amino acids. The DNA for the CDR3 is TGTGCCAGCAAACCCCGGGCCGGAGAGAACATTCAGTACTTC. This codes for CASKPRAGENIQYF.

This sequence joins TRBV5-1 and TRBJ2-7, with 9 bases that match TRBD1. The CDR3 spans 15 residues. In germline, CDR1 is SGHRS, CDR2 YFSETQ. V was pared by 6 bases and J by 2 bases, with 9 bases of the junction left unmatched. CDR3 in DNA: TGCGCCAGCACCACGGCCGGGACAGGGACCTACGAGCAGTACTTC. Translating gives CASTTAGTGTYEQYF.